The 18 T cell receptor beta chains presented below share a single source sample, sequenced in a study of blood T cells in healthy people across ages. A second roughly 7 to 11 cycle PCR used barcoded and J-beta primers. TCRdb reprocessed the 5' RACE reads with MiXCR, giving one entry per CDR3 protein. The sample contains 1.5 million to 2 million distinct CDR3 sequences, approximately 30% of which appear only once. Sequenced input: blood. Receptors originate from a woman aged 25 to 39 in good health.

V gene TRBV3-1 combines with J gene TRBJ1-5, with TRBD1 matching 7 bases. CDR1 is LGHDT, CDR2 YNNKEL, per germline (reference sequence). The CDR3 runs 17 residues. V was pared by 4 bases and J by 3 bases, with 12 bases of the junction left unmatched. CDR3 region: CASSRKTGNPFNQPQHF. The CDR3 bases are TGTGCCAGCAGCCGGAAGACAGGGAACCCTTTCAATCAGCCCCAGCATTTT. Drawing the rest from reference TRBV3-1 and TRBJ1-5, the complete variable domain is DTAVSQTPKYLVTQMGNDKSIKCEQNLGHDTMYWYKQDSKKFLKIMFSYNNKELIINETVPNRFSPKSPDKAHLNLHINSLELGDSAVYFCASSRKTGNPFNQPQHFGDGTRLSIL.

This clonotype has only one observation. CDR3: CSAQRGALSSAFF. The CDR3 bases are TGCAGTGCTCAACGGGGGGCTCTCTCTTCAGCTTTCTTT. The rearrangement links TRBV20-1 to TRBJ1-1, with D perhaps matching TRBD1 (6 bases). V lost 5 bases, J lost 10 bases, and 20 bases lay in between. The CDR3 totals 13 residues. From germline, CDR1 is DFQATT and CDR2 SNEGSKA (reference sequence).

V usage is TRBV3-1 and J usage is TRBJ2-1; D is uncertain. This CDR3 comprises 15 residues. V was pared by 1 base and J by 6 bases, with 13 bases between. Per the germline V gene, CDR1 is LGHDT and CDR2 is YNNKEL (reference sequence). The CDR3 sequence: CASSQVGTECNEQFF. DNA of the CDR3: TGTGCCAGCAGCCAAGTTGGTACAGAATGCAATGAGCAGTTCTTC.

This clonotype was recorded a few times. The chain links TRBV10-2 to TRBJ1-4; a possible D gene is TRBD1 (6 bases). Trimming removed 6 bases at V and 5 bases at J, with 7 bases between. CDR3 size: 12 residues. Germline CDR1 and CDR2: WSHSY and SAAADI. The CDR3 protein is CASRQGNEKLFF. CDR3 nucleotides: TGCGCCAGCAGGCAGGGGAATGAAAAACTGTTTTTT.

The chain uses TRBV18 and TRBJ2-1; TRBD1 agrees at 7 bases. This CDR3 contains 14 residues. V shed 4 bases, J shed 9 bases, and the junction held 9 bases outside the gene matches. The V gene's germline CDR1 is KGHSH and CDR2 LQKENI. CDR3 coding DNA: TGTGCCAGCTCACACGGACAGGCGATCATTGAGCAGTTCTTC. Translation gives CASSHGQAIIEQFF.

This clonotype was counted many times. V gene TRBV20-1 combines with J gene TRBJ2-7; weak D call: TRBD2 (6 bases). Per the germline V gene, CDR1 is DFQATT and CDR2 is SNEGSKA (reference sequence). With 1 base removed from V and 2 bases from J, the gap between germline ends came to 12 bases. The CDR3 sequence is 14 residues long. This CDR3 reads CSARVQRATYEQYF. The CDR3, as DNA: TGCAGTGCTAGAGTCCAGCGGGCAACCTACGAGCAGTACTTC.

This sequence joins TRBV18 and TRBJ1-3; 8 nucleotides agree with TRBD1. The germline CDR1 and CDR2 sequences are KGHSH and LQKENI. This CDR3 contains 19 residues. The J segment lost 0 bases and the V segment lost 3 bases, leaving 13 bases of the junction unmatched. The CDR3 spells CASSPRQGRYSSSGNTIYF. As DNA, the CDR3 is TGTGCCAGCTCACCCCGACAGGGGAGATACTCAAGCTCTGGAAACACCATATATTTT.

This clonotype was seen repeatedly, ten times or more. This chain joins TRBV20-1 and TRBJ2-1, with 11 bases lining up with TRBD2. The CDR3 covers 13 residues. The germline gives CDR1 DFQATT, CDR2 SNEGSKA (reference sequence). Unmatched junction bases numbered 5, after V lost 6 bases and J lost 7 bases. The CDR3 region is CSASGLAENEQFF. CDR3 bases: TGCAGTGCCTCGGGACTAGCGGAGAATGAGCAGTTCTTC.

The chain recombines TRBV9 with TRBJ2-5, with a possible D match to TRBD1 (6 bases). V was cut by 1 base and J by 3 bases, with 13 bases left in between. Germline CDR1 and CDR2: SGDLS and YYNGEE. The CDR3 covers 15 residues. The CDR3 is CASSVRGRIEETQYF. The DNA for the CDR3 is TGTGCCAGCAGCGTAAGGGGGAGAATCGAAGAGACCCAGTACTTC.

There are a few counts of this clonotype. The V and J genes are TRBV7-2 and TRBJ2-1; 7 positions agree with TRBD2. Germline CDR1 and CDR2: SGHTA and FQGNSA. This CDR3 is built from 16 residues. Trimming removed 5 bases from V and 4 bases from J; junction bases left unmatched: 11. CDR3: CASSPRSGALYNEQFF. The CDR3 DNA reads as TGTGCCAGCAGCCCCCGCAGCGGGGCCTTATACAATGAGCAGTTCTTC.

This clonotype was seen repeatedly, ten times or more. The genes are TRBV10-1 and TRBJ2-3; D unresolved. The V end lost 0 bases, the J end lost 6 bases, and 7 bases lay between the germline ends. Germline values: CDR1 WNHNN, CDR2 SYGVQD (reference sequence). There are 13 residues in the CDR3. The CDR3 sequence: CASSESLGDTQYF. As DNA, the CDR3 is TGCGCCAGCAGTGAGTCTTTGGGGGATACGCAGTATTTT.

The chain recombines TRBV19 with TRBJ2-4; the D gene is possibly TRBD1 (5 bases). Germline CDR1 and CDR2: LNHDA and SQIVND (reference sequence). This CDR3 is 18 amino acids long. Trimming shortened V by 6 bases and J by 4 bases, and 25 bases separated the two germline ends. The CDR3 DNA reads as TGTGCCAGTAGCCCCGGCCCCCGCAGGGAAGGAGTTAAAAACATTCAGTACTTC. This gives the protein CASSPGPRREGVKNIQYF.

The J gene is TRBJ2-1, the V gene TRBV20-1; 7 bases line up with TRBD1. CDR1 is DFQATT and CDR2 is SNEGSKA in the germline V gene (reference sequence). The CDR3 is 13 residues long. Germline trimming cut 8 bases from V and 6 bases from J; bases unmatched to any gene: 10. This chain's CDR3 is CSPTGTARNEQFF. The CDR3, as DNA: TGCAGTCCAACCGGGACAGCCCGCAATGAGCAGTTCTTC.

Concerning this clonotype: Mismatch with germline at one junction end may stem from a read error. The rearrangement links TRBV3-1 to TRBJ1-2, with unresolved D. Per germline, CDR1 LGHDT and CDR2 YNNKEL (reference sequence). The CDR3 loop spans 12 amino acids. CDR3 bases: TGTGCCAGCAGCCATGCAGACTATGGCCACACCTTC. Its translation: CASSHADYGHTF.

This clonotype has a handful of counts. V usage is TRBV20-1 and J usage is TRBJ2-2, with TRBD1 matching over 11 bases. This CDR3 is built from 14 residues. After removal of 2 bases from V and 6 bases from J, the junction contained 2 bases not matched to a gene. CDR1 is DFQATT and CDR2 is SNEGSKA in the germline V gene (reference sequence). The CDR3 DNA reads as TGCAGTGCTAGAAGGGGACAGGGGGCCGGGGAGCTGTTTTTT. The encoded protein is CSARRGQGAGELFF.

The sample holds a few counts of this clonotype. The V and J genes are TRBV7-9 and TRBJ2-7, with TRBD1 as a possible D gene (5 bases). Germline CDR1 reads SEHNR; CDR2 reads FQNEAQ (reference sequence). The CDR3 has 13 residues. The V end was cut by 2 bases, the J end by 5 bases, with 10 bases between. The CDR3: CASSLQTVHEQYF. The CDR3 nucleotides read TGTGCCAGCAGCTTACAGACAGTCCACGAGCAGTACTTC.

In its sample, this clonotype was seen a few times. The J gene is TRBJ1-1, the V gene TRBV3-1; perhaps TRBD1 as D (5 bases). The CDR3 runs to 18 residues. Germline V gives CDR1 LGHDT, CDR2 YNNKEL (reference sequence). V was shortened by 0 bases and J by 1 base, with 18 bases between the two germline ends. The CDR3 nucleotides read TGTGCCAGCAGCCAAGATAAATGGAGGGGTCTGGGGAACACTGAAGCTTTCTTT. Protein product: CASSQDKWRGLGNTEAFF. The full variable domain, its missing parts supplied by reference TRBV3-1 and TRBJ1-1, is DTAVSQTPKYLVTQMGNDKSIKCEQNLGHDTMYWYKQDSKKFLKIMFSYNNKELIINETVPNRFSPKSPDKAHLNLHINSLELGDSAVYFCASSQDKWRGLGNTEAFFGQGTRLTVV.

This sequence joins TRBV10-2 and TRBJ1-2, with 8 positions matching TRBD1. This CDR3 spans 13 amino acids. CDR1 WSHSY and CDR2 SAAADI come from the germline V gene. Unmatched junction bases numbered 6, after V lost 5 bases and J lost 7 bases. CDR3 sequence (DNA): TGCGCCAGCAGTAACAGGGGGAATAGTGGCTACACCTTC. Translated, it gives CASSNRGNSGYTF.